This passage covers 28 T cell receptor beta chains from one sample sequenced in a study of T cell responses to AZD1222 COVID-19 vaccine. Sequencing used immunoSEQ multiplex PCR; TCRdb keeps in-frame clones, though not all of them. The sample lists 110,000 to 150,000 clones; approximately 92% were seen once. This specimen was peripheral blood, taken 28 days after the second AZD1222 dose. The receptors shown here come from an adult who received the AZD1222 COVID-19 vaccine.

This sequence joins TRBV18 and TRBJ2-7, with D tentatively TRBD1 (6 bases). V lost 6 bases and J 3 bases, leaving 15 bases between the germline ends. Germline V lookup: CDR1 KGHSH, CDR2 LQKENI. This CDR3 comprises 14 residues. The CDR3 sequence is CASSRDTDFYEQYF. The CDR3 DNA is TGTGCCAGCTCCAGGGACACGGATTTCTACGAGCAGTACTTC.

The V gene is TRBV11-2, the J gene TRBJ1-1, with TRBD1 matching over 9 bases. CDR3 length: 17 amino acids. The V gene's germline CDR1 is SGHAT and CDR2 FQNNGV. After removal of 5 bases from V and 0 bases from J, the junction contained 10 bases not matched to a gene. Here the CDR3 DNA reads TGTGCCAGCAGCACTGGACAGGGGAGGAGGGTGAACACTGAAGCTTTCTTT. Protein sequence: CASSTGQGRRVNTEAFF.

This sequence joins TRBV12-3 or TRBV12-4 and TRBJ2-1; D remains unclear. Trimming shortened V by 4 bases and J by 9 bases, and 7 bases separated the two germline ends. This CDR3 comprises 11 residues. CDR3 sequence (DNA): TGTGCCAGCAGTTCTTTTTCTGAGCAGTTCTTC. This gives the protein CASSSFSEQFF.

This clone was seen more than once but under ten times. This chain uses TRBV19 with TRBJ2-2, with 10 bases matching TRBD2. This CDR3 is built from 16 residues. CDR1 and CDR2 (germline): LNHDA, SQIVND (reference sequence). V lost 3 bases to trimming and J lost 6 bases; unmatched junction nucleotides: 7. Here the CDR3 DNA reads TGTGCCAGTAGTATCCTAGTAGCGGGAGGTTCCGGGGAGCTGTTTTTT. Protein product: CASSILVAGGSGELFF.

The chain has TRBV6-5 and TRBJ1-5; 7 bases are a match to TRBD1. Germline-derived CDR1 and CDR2 are MNHEY and SVGAGI. This CDR3 comprises 15 residues. J was trimmed by 4 bases and V by 6 bases; bases with no gene match: 9. The DNA of the CDR3 is TGTGCCAGCAGCACAGGGACAGCGGGGAATCAGCCCCAGCATTTT. As protein: CASSTGTAGNQPQHF.

The chain employs TRBV28 and TRBJ2-7; D gene unclear. Germline CDR1 is MDHEN and CDR2 is SYDVKM. Trimming stripped 6 bases from V and 3 bases from J, with 15 bases between. The CDR3 sequence is 14 residues long. CDR3 DNA sequence: TGTGCCAGCAGCCCATCCGGCCAGTACTACGAGCAGTACTTC. This codes for CASSPSGQYYEQYF.

The V call is TRBV30, the J call TRBJ1-1; no definite D call. The CDR3 sequence is 13 residues long. Germline CDR1 is GTSNPN and CDR2 is SVGIG (reference sequence). V lost 5 bases to trimming and J lost 4 bases, with 14 bases between them. CDR3 residues: CAWCRGSATEAFF. The CDR3 nucleotides read TGTGCCTGGTGTCGTGGTTCCGCCACTGAAGCTTTCTTT.

This chain connects TRBV15 to TRBJ2-1; D is uncertain. The CDR3 is made up of 14 amino acids. The germline V and J ends were trimmed by 1 base and 6 bases, with 10 bases remaining between them. Germline assignment: CDR1 LNHNV and CDR2 YYDKDF (reference sequence). The CDR3 spells CATSRVVGSNEQFF. DNA for the CDR3: TGTGCCACCAGCAGAGTGGTGGGGTCCAATGAGCAGTTCTTC.

This clone was detected a few times. The gene calls are TRBV5-1 and TRBJ1-2; TRBD1 is a possible D gene (6 bases). The CDR3 extends over 16 amino acids. The V end was cut by 1 base, the J end by 9 bases, with 22 bases between. The germline CDR1 and CDR2 sequences are SGHRS and YFSETQ. The CDR3 here is CASSLTTGTRGGSYTF. The DNA of the CDR3 is TGCGCCAGCAGCTTGACAACCGGGACACGGGGTGGAAGCTACACCTTC.

V usage is TRBV28 and J usage is TRBJ1-1; 8 positions match TRBD1. V shed 5 bases and J 5 bases; nucleotides not matched to a gene: 7. The CDR3 has 14 amino acids. Germline loops: CDR1 MDHEN, CDR2 SYDVKM. The chain's CDR3 is CASSPTGGGTEAFF. The CDR3 DNA is TGTGCCAGCAGTCCAACAGGGGGGGGGACTGAAGCTTTCTTT.

The chain links TRBV5-1 to TRBJ1-2; D unresolved. CDR3 length: 14 residues. Trimming removed 0 bases from V and 4 bases from J, with 10 bases in between. Germline CDR1 and CDR2: SGHRS and YFSETQ. DNA for the CDR3: TGCGCCAGCAGCTTGGTGCCAGGTTCCTATGGCTACACCTTC. The encoded protein is CASSLVPGSYGYTF.

The rearrangement joins TRBV11-2 to TRBJ2-1; D remains ambiguous. Germline V lookup: CDR1 SGHAT, CDR2 FQNNGV. V lost 4 bases and J lost 7, with 11 bases in between. This CDR3 has 13 residues. The chain's CDR3 is CASSSQLGNEQFF. The CDR3 DNA follows: TGTGCCAGCAGCTCTCAGCTGGGGAATGAGCAGTTCTTC.

This clone turned up a few times. The genes are TRBV9 and TRBJ1-5; D is uncertain. Germline CDR1 SGDLS, CDR2 YYNGEE. The length of the CDR3 is 14 residues. V was trimmed by 0 bases and J by 6 bases, leaving 10 bases between them. The DNA of the CDR3 is TGTGCCAGCAGCGTAGATCCTATCGGTCAGCCCCAGCATTTT. Its protein is CASSVDPIGQPQHF.

The rearrangement links TRBV6-6 to TRBJ1-5; no clear D. Trimming pared 7 bases from V and 1 base from J, leaving 14 bases between. Germline V gene sequence: CDR1 MNHNY, CDR2 SVGAGI (reference sequence). The CDR3 is 15 residues long. CDR3 in amino acids: CASILNRWSNQPQHF. Here the CDR3 DNA reads TGTGCCAGCATCCTCAACCGATGGAGCAATCAGCCCCAGCATTTT.

The rearrangement uses TRBV7-9 and TRBJ2-7; a possible D gene is TRBD2 (5 bases). Trimming left V 2 bases short and J 3 bases short, with 14 bases between. The length of the CDR3 is 15 residues. Per germline, CDR1 SEHNR and CDR2 FQNEAQ (reference sequence). The CDR3 DNA sequence: TGTGCCAGCAGCTTATGGGAGTTTAACTACTACGAGCAGTACTTC. Amino acids: CASSLWEFNYYEQYF.

This chain connects TRBV6-2 or TRBV6-3 to TRBJ2-7, with TRBD2 as a possible D gene (8 bases). This CDR3 contains 17 residues. Trimming removed 1 base at V and 13 bases at J, with 29 bases between. CDR1 and CDR2 from the germline V gene are MNHEY and SVGEGT. This CDR3 reads CASSYFVDRVFGTSAYF. CDR3 bases: TGTGCCAGCAGTTACTTCGTCGACAGGGTCTTCGGGACTAGTGCTTACTTC.

J is TRBJ1-1 and V is TRBV30; D ambiguous. This CDR3 contains 13 residues. V was clipped by 2 bases and J by 3 bases, with 10 bases between them. Per germline, CDR1 GTSNPN and CDR2 SVGIG (reference sequence). This CDR3 is CAWSLSPDTEAFF. DNA for the CDR3: TGTGCCTGGAGTCTCTCCCCGGACACTGAAGCTTTCTTT. The entire variable domain, with the rest obtained from reference TRBV30 and TRBJ1-1, is as follows: SQTIHQWPATLVQPVGSPLSLECTVEGTSNPNLYWYRQAAGRGLQLLFYSVGIGQISSEVPQNLSASRPQDRQFILSSKKLLLSDSGFYLCAWSLSPDTEAFFGQGTRLTVV.

CDR3 DNA sequence: TGTGCCAGCACGGACAGGGGGCTTGCCGAGCAGTACTTC. This encodes CASTDRGLAEQYF. The V and J genes are TRBV6-5 and TRBJ2-7; the match to TRBD1 covers 11 bases. V was clipped by 7 bases and J by 6 bases; unmatched bases: 5. Germline CDR1 is MNHEY and CDR2 is SVGAGI. The CDR3 length is 13 residues.

The rearrangement joins TRBV27 to TRBJ1-2; D is perhaps TRBD1 (6 bases). Germline V gene lookup returns CDR1 MNHEY and CDR2 SMNVEV (reference sequence). This CDR3 has 13 residues. V was trimmed by 2 bases and J by 8 bases, leaving 12 bases between them. CDR3 coding DNA: TGTGCCAGCAGTTTAGGAGGGGGTGGGGGCTACACCTTC. It specifies CASSLGGGGGYTF.

The chain recombines TRBV15 with TRBJ1-6; unclear D gene. The CDR3 is 16 residues long. The germline V and J ends were trimmed by 0 bases and 6 bases, with 12 bases remaining between them. Germline V gene sequence: CDR1 LNHNV, CDR2 YYDKDF (reference sequence). The CDR3 here is CATSRDPGEFNSPLHF. CDR3 nucleotides: TGTGCCACCAGCAGAGATCCGGGAGAGTTTAATTCACCCCTCCACTTT.

This chain joins TRBV4-3 and TRBJ1-5; D uncertain. The V gene's germline CDR1 is LGHNA and CDR2 YSLEER. The CDR3 covers 15 residues. V was shortened by 0 bases and J by 1 base, with 7 bases between the two germline ends. The CDR3 is CASSQDRHSNQPQHF. The CDR3 DNA reads TGCGCCAGCAGCCAAGATAGACACAGCAATCAGCCCCAGCATTTT.

The CDR3 bases are TGTGCCAGCAGTAGACAGGGAATTACTAATGAAAAACTGTTTTTT. This gives the protein CASSRQGITNEKLFF. This rearrangement joins TRBV6-5 to TRBJ1-4; 7 bases align to TRBD1. The V and J ends lost 5 bases and 2 bases, in that order; junction bases with no gene match: 5. Germline CDR1 and CDR2: MNHEY and SVGAGI. This CDR3 is 15 amino acids long.

The chain recombines TRBV15 with TRBJ1-3, with D possibly matching TRBD1 (6 bases). CDR3 size: 14 residues. The V end lost 1 base, the J end lost 8 bases, and 12 bases lay between the germline ends. The germline gives CDR1 LNHNV, CDR2 YYDKDF (reference sequence). CDR3 region: CATSRAQGLDTIYF. In DNA, the CDR3 is TGTGCCACCAGCAGAGCCCAGGGGTTGGACACCATATATTTT.

This rearrangement joins TRBV18 to TRBJ2-1, with 10 bases that match TRBD2. Germline V gene lookup returns CDR1 KGHSH and CDR2 LQKENI. Trimming removed 3 bases from V and 7 bases from J; junction bases left unmatched: 15. The CDR3 spans 18 residues. CDR3 protein: CASSPRKSASAGGNEQFF. CDR3 DNA sequence: TGTGCCAGCTCACCTCGAAAATCAGCCTCAGCGGGAGGGAATGAGCAGTTCTTC.

This chain joins TRBV10-1 and TRBJ2-7; 7 nucleotides line up with TRBD2. Per the germline V gene, CDR1 is WNHNN and CDR2 is SYGVQD (reference sequence). The trim removed 3 bases at V and 6 bases at J, leaving 8 bases unmatched. The CDR3 extends over 14 amino acids. The CDR3 coding sequence is TGCGCCAGCAGTGAAGGCGGGAGCCCTACCGAGCAGTACTTC. Its translation: CASSEGGSPTEQYF.

The CDR3 DNA is TGTGCTAGTGGTAAGGGACAGAGTTCCCCGTACCAAGAGACCCAGTACTTC. Its translation is CASGKGQSSPYQETQYF. The rearrangement uses TRBV12-5 and TRBJ2-5; TRBD1 aligns across 7 bases. Looked up from germline, CDR1 is LGHNT and CDR2 is FRNRAP. The CDR3 covers 17 residues. After removal of 5 bases from V and 0 bases from J, the junction contained 12 bases not matched to a gene.

The chain recombines TRBV9 with TRBJ2-7; TRBD1 matches at 9 bases. With V trimmed by 4 bases and J by 2 bases, 13 bases remained unmatched. Looked up from germline, CDR1 is SGDLS and CDR2 is YYNGEE. This CDR3 is built from 17 residues. The CDR3 DNA follows: TGTGCCAGCAGCAGAAGTGGCGCGGGACAGGGCGCCTACGAGCAGTACTTC. Translating gives CASSRSGAGQGAYEQYF.

The chain is built from TRBV11-3 and TRBJ2-1; the match to TRBD1 covers 9 bases. Germline CDR1 is SGHNT and CDR2 is YENEEA. The CDR3 contains 16 residues. Trimming cost V 1 base and J 9 bases; bases outside gene matches: 10. The CDR3 region has the DNA TGTGCCAGCAGCTTAGGGGGAGGACAGGGGCGACGTGAGCAGTTCTTC. Translated, it gives CASSLGGGQGRREQFF.